This T cell receptor beta chain is from a study of blood T cell repertoires in COVID-19 (dated by TCRdb to 2018 to 2020). Regarding the complete study: Samples covering the acute and convalescent phases of COVID-19 were provided by collaborators in the United States, Italy and Spain. The prospective study material was composed of cDNA or gDNA derived from T cells, B-cell-depleted T cells, or PBMCs. Subjects who had been exposed to COVID-19, were actively infected with it, or had recovered from it provided the deeply sampled blood TCRbeta repertoires that made up the dataset. The repertoires were made available in a free public database intended to serve as a resource for research on the immune response to SARS-CoV-2. The samples were drawn from the first 160 participants of the ongoing ImmuneRACE study and from 950 to 1,500 subjects provided by 6 global collaborators. A de-identified subject ID, COVID-19 status, age in years and sex were almost always included in the sample metadata. Where available, HLA class I and class II types were taken from metadata supplied by the sample provider and were not determined by assay-based typing. Findings and caveats that apply to the study as a whole: How much clinical and demographic metadata was included differed by source and by participant, and the metadata was provided uncurated.

Collaborating institutions collected whole blood in K2EDTA tubes following their own protocols. For TCRbeta analysis, collaborators shipped samples in one of three forms: frozen whole blood, isolated PBMCs, or DNA extracted from either of those sample types. As regards this clone: Its antigen is currently not known. Per-nucleotide qualities are absent, and no much larger clonotype sits a single base away.

The immunoSEQ Assay, a bias-controlled multiplex PCR, was used to amplify TCRbeta CDR3 regions from genomic DNA. The authors' analysis ran thus. Nucleated cell counts per sample were estimated from amplification of reference gene primers within the assay. To quantify the absolute abundance of each unique TCRbeta CDR3 rearrangement, sequence reads were collapsed and filtered. Productive Simpson clonality was computed per sample as the square root of Simpson's diversity index over productive rearrangements. The source is immuneACCESS, and TCRdb retained only in-frame sequences with V and J called. Part of the clones is not carried over; for the studies checked, unresolved V genes explain less than half of this, and the remainder is unexplained. The D gene and trimming were derived from the DNA, and the V and J assignments and clone size from that table. This sample has some 50,000 clones in its table, and around 87% of those were observed once. The ten largest clones add up to more than 4% of the sample.

Input material: peripheral blood. The receptor comes from a human donor in a cohort sampled during active COVID-19.

CDR3 sequence: CAWSVPGTGVSPLHF. DNA sequence: TGTGCCTGGAGTGTACCCGGGACAGGGGTTTCACCCCTCCACTTT. The chain uses TRBV30 and TRBJ1-6, and 10 junction bases match TRBD1. The CDR3 measures 15 amino acids from cysteine to phenylalanine. Only the CDR3 part of the read is kept: 45 bases, read in frame from the first base. The germline V and J ends show losses of 0 bases and 9 bases respectively, and no gene match explains 5 bases of the junction. Via the germline V gene (reference sequence), CDR1 is GTSNPN and CDR2 SVGIG.